A single sample is the source of the 20 T cell receptor beta chains below, sequenced in a study of shared clonotypes between healthy human individuals. Some clones are missing from TCRdb's copy, which holds only in-frame ones; the method was immunoSEQ multiplex PCR. The sample carries more than 200,000 clones, under 80% recorded once. Sequences were obtained from memory CD4+ T cells sorted from blood. Specified subset: CD45RA-negative fraction. The receptors derive from a man under 40 in good health.

This clone appeared many times. The rearrangement links TRBV11-2 to TRBJ2-1, with D uncertain. Germline V gives CDR1 SGHAT, CDR2 FQNNGV. CDR3 length equals 16 residues. V shed 4 bases and J shed 3 bases, with 16 bases lying between them. Written as DNA, the CDR3 is TGTGCCAGCAGCTCACCGAACTCGCCCGGCTACAATGAGCAGTTCTTC. It translates to CASSSPNSPGYNEQFF.

V is TRBV5-4 and J is TRBJ2-7, with unresolved D. This CDR3 is built from 14 residues. V was clipped by 2 bases and J by 3 bases, with 12 bases between them. CDR1 SGHNT and CDR2 YYREEE come from the germline V gene (reference sequence). The CDR3 sequence: CASSLPTKSYEQYF. CDR3 DNA: TGTGCCAGCAGCTTACCCACAAAGAGCTACGAGCAGTACTTC. Full variable domain (missing parts from reference TRBV5-4 and TRBJ2-7): ETGVTQSPTHLIKTRGQQVTLRCSSQSGHNTVSWYQQALGQGPQFIFQYYREEENGRGNFPPRFSGLQFPNYSSELNVNALELDDSALYLCASSLPTKSYEQYFGPGTRLTVT.

The chain has TRBV28 and TRBJ1-2; 9 nucleotides match TRBD1. Germline CDR1 is MDHEN and CDR2 is SYDVKM. The CDR3 consists of 16 residues. The ends lost 4 bases at V and 5 bases at J; junction bases unmatched: 11. This chain's CDR3 is CASSSPGQGNHYGYTF. As DNA, the CDR3 is TGTGCCAGCAGTTCACCGGGACAGGGTAATCATTATGGCTACACCTTC.

This clone was seen just once. The chain couples TRBV30 to TRBJ2-1, with D hard to call. CDR1 and CDR2 from the germline V gene are GTSNPN and SVGIG (reference sequence). The V gene lost 7 bases and the J gene lost 9 bases, with 16 bases spanning the gap. The length of the CDR3 is 12 residues. This CDR3 reads CAYSGAPVEQFF. As DNA, the CDR3 is TGTGCCTACTCGGGCGCCCCGGTTGAGCAGTTCTTC.

The genes are TRBV27 and TRBJ2-1; no firm D call. Trimming took 1 base from V and 6 from J, leaving 7 bases between them. Germline CDR1 and CDR2: MNHEY and SMNVEV (reference sequence). CDR3 length equals 13 residues. The CDR3 nucleotides are TGTGCCAGCAGTTTATTCGGGCCCAATGAGCAGTTCTTC. The encoded protein is CASSLFGPNEQFF.

The J gene is TRBJ2-1, the V gene TRBV7-9; 10 bases match TRBD2. Looked up from germline, CDR1 is SEHNR and CDR2 is FQNEAQ (reference sequence). The CDR3 has 15 residues. V shed 5 bases, J shed 8 bases, and the junction held 9 bases outside the gene matches. The CDR3 spells CASSPALLAGDEQFF. The CDR3 DNA is TGTGCCAGCAGCCCCGCTCTGCTAGCGGGAGATGAGCAGTTCTTC.

This rearrangement joins TRBV7-6 to TRBJ2-3; the D is unclear. The V gene lost 5 bases and the J gene lost 3 bases, with 9 bases spanning the gap. CDR1 and CDR2 (germline): SGHVS, FNYEAQ. The CDR3 has 13 amino acids. The CDR3 sequence is CASSGRQTDTQYF. The CDR3 DNA follows: TGTGCCAGCAGCGGCCGGCAGACAGATACGCAGTATTTT.

This clone was observed a handful of times. The V gene is TRBV5-6, the J gene TRBJ2-1; 9 bases map to TRBD1. The J segment lost 5 bases and the V segment lost 2 bases, leaving 8 bases of the junction unmatched. The length of the CDR3 is 16 residues. Germline loops: CDR1 SGHDT, CDR2 YYEEEE. CDR3: CASSFLGTGRDNEQFF. The CDR3, as DNA: TGTGCCAGCAGCTTCCTAGGGACAGGGAGGGACAATGAGCAGTTCTTC. Combining the CDR3 with reference TRBV5-6 and TRBJ2-1 gives the whole variable domain DAGVTQSPTHLIKTRGQQVTLRCSPKSGHDTVSWYQQALGQGPQFIFQYYEEEERQRGNFPDRFSGHQFPNYSSELNVNALLLGDSALYLCASSFLGTGRDNEQFFGPGTRLTVL.

Written as DNA, the CDR3 is TGTGCCAGCAGCTCACGAGCGGGAGGCGAGACCCAGTACTTC. Its protein is CASSSRAGGETQYF. The chain uses TRBV5-8 and TRBJ2-5; 9 positions agree with TRBD2. V was pared by 3 bases and J by 5 bases, with 5 bases of the junction left unmatched. Germline V gives CDR1 SGHTS, CDR2 YDEGEE. The CDR3 length is 14 residues.

V is TRBV5-6 and J is TRBJ2-7; 10 bases line up with TRBD1. Germline values: CDR1 SGHDT, CDR2 YYEEEE. This CDR3 has 14 amino acids. V shed 3 bases, J shed 4 bases, and the junction held 4 bases outside the gene matches. The CDR3 nucleotides read TGTGCCAGCAGCTCTACGGGACAGGGGTACGAGCAGTACTTC. This codes for CASSSTGQGYEQYF.

The chain employs TRBV28 and TRBJ2-1; tentative D call: TRBD2 (6 bases). The germline V gene has CDR1 MDHEN and CDR2 SYDVKM. V lost 7 bases to trimming and J lost 9 bases, with 16 bases between them. This CDR3 has 13 amino acids. Here the CDR3 reads CASNKEVGGEQFF. The CDR3 region has the DNA TGTGCCAGCAATAAGGAGGTCGGGGGTGAGCAGTTCTTC.

V is TRBV5-1 and J is TRBJ2-1; D is possibly TRBD1 (5 bases). Trimming removed 5 bases from V and 3 bases from J, with 21 bases in between. Germline V gene data show CDR1 as SGHRS and CDR2 as YFSETQ. CDR3 length equals 17 residues. The CDR3 bases are TGCGCCAGCAGATTTCGGCCGGAAAAGGGGCTCTACAATGAGCAGTTCTTC. Its translation: CASRFRPEKGLYNEQFF. The variable domain in full, with the rest retrieved from reference TRBV5-1 and TRBJ2-1, is KAGVTQTPRYLIKTRGQQVTLSCSPISGHRSVSWYQQTPGQGLQFLFEYFSETQRNKGNFPGRFSGRQFSNSRSEMNVSTLELGDSALYLCASRFRPEKGLYNEQFFGPGTRLTVL.

The V gene is TRBV2, the J gene TRBJ2-5; possibly TRBD2 for D (6 bases). CDR3 size: 14 residues. Trimming pared 10 bases from V and 5 bases from J, leaving 20 bases between. Germline loops: CDR1 SNHLY, CDR2 FYNNEI. The CDR3 is CATFFGGTGETQYF. The CDR3 bases are TGTGCCACCTTCTTCGGGGGTACCGGTGAGACCCAGTACTTC.

This sequence joins TRBV6-5 and TRBJ2-7, with TRBD2 identical over 7 bases. CDR3 length: 16 amino acids. Germline CDR1 and CDR2: MNHEY and SVGAGI. J was trimmed by 1 base and V by 2 bases; bases with no gene match: 8. This CDR3 reads CASSYVPLAPSYEQYF. The CDR3 DNA is TGTGCCAGCAGTTACGTCCCACTAGCGCCTTCCTACGAGCAGTACTTC.

This clone was seen just once. The V gene is TRBV28, the J gene TRBJ2-5, with a tentative D call TRBD2 (6 bases). The germline gives CDR1 MDHEN, CDR2 SYDVKM. CDR3 length: 16 amino acids. Trimming took 10 bases from V and 4 from J, leaving 25 bases between them. The CDR3 reads CATRDSVRRGIETQYF. CDR3 sequence (DNA): TGTGCCACCCGAGACAGCGTCCGACGCGGGATAGAGACCCAGTACTTC.

J is TRBJ2-1 and V is TRBV7-3; possibly TRBD2 for D (6 bases). This CDR3 spans 13 amino acids. V lost 3 bases and J 9 bases, leaving 12 bases between the germline ends. Germline V gene lookup returns CDR1 SGHTA and CDR2 FQGTGA. Written as DNA, the CDR3 is TGTGCCAGCAGCTTGACTAGTTCAGTTGAGCAGTTCTTC. This sequence encodes CASSLTSSVEQFF.

This clone was detected once. The V and J genes are TRBV28 and TRBJ2-5, with 7 bases aligning to TRBD1. This CDR3 spans 14 amino acids. The trim removed 6 bases at V and 0 bases at J, leaving 4 bases unmatched. Germline V lookup: CDR1 MDHEN, CDR2 SYDVKM. CDR3 nucleotide sequence: TGTGCCAGCAGACCGGGACAGTACCAAGAGACCCAGTACTTC. This codes for CASRPGQYQETQYF.

In its sample, this clone was seen a few times. This chain joins TRBV19 and TRBJ1-4, with D possibly matching TRBD1 (6 bases). The germline CDR1 and CDR2 sequences are LNHDA and SQIVND (reference sequence). The CDR3 has 14 amino acids. The V end lost 5 bases, the J end lost 8 bases, and 15 bases lay between the germline ends. DNA for the CDR3: TGTGCCAGTAGTTACAAGGGGGGAGGAGAAAAACTGTTTTTT. Translation gives CASSYKGGGEKLFF.

This clone was seen a handful of times. V is TRBV5-1 and J is TRBJ2-5; 8 bases map to TRBD2. The CDR3 covers 14 residues. The germline V gene encodes CDR1 SGHRS and CDR2 YFSETQ. V was pared by 6 bases and J by 4 bases, with 8 bases of the junction left unmatched. DNA of the CDR3: TGCGCCAGCACACGGGAGGGCCAGGGAGAGACCCAGTACTTC. Translation gives CASTREGQGETQYF.

The rearrangement links TRBV28 to TRBJ2-7, with TRBD2 matching 8 bases. Looked up from germline, CDR1 is MDHEN and CDR2 is SYDVKM. The CDR3 has 12 residues. With V trimmed by 7 bases and J by 12 bases, 11 bases remained unmatched. The CDR3 sequence is CASTSGGRELYF. In DNA, the CDR3 is TGTGCCAGCACCTCGGGGGGGAGGGAATTGTACTTC.